Listed below are T cell receptor beta chains from one sample, sequenced in a study of blood T cell repertoires in COVID-19. Assay: immunoSEQ multiplex PCR; the TCRdb copy retains only in-frame clones and omits some. Of 200,000 to 250,000 clones in the sample, 86% were seen once. Material: PBMCs or T cells enriched from blood (not recorded which). The receptors stem from a woman in her forties with acute COVID-19. Both conserved end residues are part of each CDR3. A D gene is named only where the DNA matches it firmly. Clone size appears in some rows only: once, few, many, or a class for an expanded clone.

d_call	clone_size	j_call	v_call	cdr3_aa	cdr3_nt
.	.	TRBJ1-1	TRBV2	CASSDLGYNTEAFF	TGTGCCAGCAGTGACCTAGGATACAACACTGAAGCTTTCTTT
.	.	TRBJ1-1	TRBV19	CASSPGLGRVNTEAFF	TGTGCCAGTAGCCCAGGGCTGGGGCGAGTGAACACTGAAGCTTTCTTT
TRBD1	.	TRBJ2-7	TRBV2	CASSETGMLREQYF	TGTGCCAGCAGTGAGACAGGGATGTTGCGCGAGCAGTACTTC
.	.	TRBJ1-2	TRBV29-1	CSVEAGLWGYGYTF	TGCAGCGTTGAAGCAGGGTTGTGGGGCTATGGCTACACCTTC
.	once	TRBJ2-1	TRBV7-2	CASSLPTSLDEQFF	TGTGCCAGCAGCCTACCTACTAGTCTCGATGAGCAGTTCTTC
TRBD1	.	TRBJ1-1	TRBV5-1	CASSFGIGDRDPMNTEAFF	TGCGCCAGCAGCTTTGGAATAGGGGACAGGGATCCCATGAACACTGAAGCTTTCTTT
TRBD2	.	TRBJ2-5	TRBV15	CATIAGVETQYF	TGTGCCACCATAGCGGGGGTTGAGACCCAGTACTTC
.	.	TRBJ2-5	TRBV30	CAWTGRIQETQYF	TGTGCCTGGACAGGGAGGATTCAAGAGACCCAGTACTTC
.	.	TRBJ1-2	TRBV29-1	CSASLSAYGYTF	TGCAGCGCCTCCCTATCTGCCTATGGCTACACCTTC
.	few	TRBJ2-2	TRBV19	CASSTEGLGGPSAGELFF	TGTGCCAGTAGTACCGAAGGGTTGGGGGGGCCTTCGGCCGGGGAGCTGTTTTTT
TRBD1	.	TRBJ1-4	TRBV5-1	CASSRTGENEKLFF	TGCGCCAGCAGCCGGACAGGGGAAAATGAAAAACTGTTTTTT
TRBD1	once	TRBJ1-1	TRBV15	CATSLDRGRGTEAFF	TGTGCCACCAGCCTGGACAGGGGCCGGGGCACTGAAGCTTTCTTT
.	.	TRBJ2-5	TRBV7-8	CASSRGGQETQYF	TGTGCCAGCAGCCGTGGAGGGCAAGAGACCCAGTACTTC
.	.	TRBJ1-2	TRBV12-5	CASGLVGGEVRGGYTF	TGTGCTAGTGGTTTGGTAGGGGGAGAGGTGAGGGGAGGCTACACCTTC
.	once	TRBJ1-2	TRBV2	CASSDNLSYGYTF	TGTGCCAGCAGTGATAATTTATCCTATGGCTACACCTTC
.	.	TRBJ2-4	TRBV6-5	CASSTGGAKNIQYF	TGTGCCAGCAGTACCGGCGGGGCCAAAAACATTCAGTACTTC
.	.	TRBJ1-2	TRBV5-1	CASSTGFQANYGYTF	TGCGCCAGCAGCACCGGGTTTCAAGCTAACTATGGCTACACCTTC
.	few	TRBJ2-7	TRBV21-1	CASSKGRQLSSYEQYF	TGTGCCAGCAGCAAAGGACGACAGCTGAGCTCCTACGAGCAGTACTTC
.	once	TRBJ1-1	TRBV5-5	CASSQTGQSEAFF	TGTGCCAGCAGCCAAACAGGGCAATCTGAAGCTTTCTTT
.	few	TRBJ2-2	TRBV6-5	CASSYSRGAAGELFF	TGTGCCAGCAGTTACTCCAGGGGCGCGGCCGGGGAGCTGTTTTTT
TRBD1	.	TRBJ1-2	TRBV4-1	CASSQEDGRGRSWGYGYTF	TGCGCCAGCAGCCAAGAAGATGGCAGGGGGCGTTCATGGGGCTATGGCTACACCTTC
.	.	TRBJ1-2	TRBV7-9	CASTRGGGGYTF	TGTGCCAGCACCCGGGGGGGAGGTGGCTACACCTTC
.	.	TRBJ1-1	TRBV5-1	CASSFTKTGRTEAFF	TGCGCCAGCAGCTTCACCAAGACAGGAAGGACTGAAGCTTTCTTT
TRBD2	.	TRBJ2-2	TRBV30	CAGLSGGFSVSHTGELFF	TGTGCCGGCCTTAGCGGGGGATTCTCCGTGAGCCACACCGGGGAGCTGTTTTTT
.	.	TRBJ1-4	TRBV2	CASSEARVGEKLFF	TGTGCCAGCAGTGAAGCCAGGGTAGGGGAAAAACTGTTTTTT
.	.	TRBJ1-2	TRBV3-1/TRBV3-2	CASSQGARGYTF	TGTGCCAGCAGCCAAGGAGCCCGCGGCTACACCTTC
.	.	TRBJ1-5	TRBV15	CATSLRDQPQHF	TGTGCCACCAGCCTGAGGGATCAGCCCCAGCATTTT
.	.	TRBJ1-5	TRBV27	CASSLGPDSNQPQHF	TGTGCCAGCAGTTTAGGGCCAGACAGCAATCAGCCCCAGCATTTT
TRBD1	.	TRBJ1-4	TRBV19	CASSWDRSNEKLFF	TGTGCCAGTAGTTGGGACAGATCTAATGAAAAACTGTTTTTT
.	.	TRBJ1-5	TRBV5-5	CASSLSGVAQPQHF	TGTGCCAGCAGCTTGTCGGGAGTCGCCCAGCCCCAGCATTTT
.	.	TRBJ1-2	TRBV7-3	CASSLTGGTPNYGYTF	TGTGCCAGCAGCTTAACGGGGGGGACCCCTAACTATGGCTACACCTTC
TRBD1	once	TRBJ2-2	TRBV9	CASSVWDRNTGELFF	TGTGCCAGCAGCGTTTGGGACAGGAACACCGGGGAGCTGTTTTTT
.	.	TRBJ1-4	TRBV9	CASSVDTGQGEKLFF	TGTGCCAGCAGCGTAGATACCGGGCAGGGCGAAAAACTGTTTTTT
TRBD1	.	TRBJ2-3	TRBV6-5	CASSYRQGAGDTQYF	TGTGCCAGCAGTTACCGGCAGGGGGCAGGGGATACGCAGTATTTT
.	once	TRBJ1-4	TRBV4-1	CASSQGGGTPELFF	TGCGCCAGCAGCCAAGGCGGCGGGACCCCCGAACTGTTTTTT
.	.	TRBJ2-7	TRBV14	CASSPFGGAYEQYF	TGTGCCAGCAGCCCGTTTGGGGGGGCTTACGAGCAGTACTTC
TRBD1	.	TRBJ1-3	TRBV5-1	CASSLQTGGLTFSGNTIYF	TGCGCCAGCAGCTTGCAGACAGGGGGCCTCACATTCTCTGGAAACACCATATATTTT
TRBD2	.	TRBJ2-2	TRBV27	CASRTGGAGTGELFF	TGTGCCAGCAGAACCGGGGGGGCGGGCACCGGGGAGCTGTTTTTT
TRBD1	.	TRBJ1-2	TRBV12-5	CASGSSRGTGSVANYGYTF	TGTGCTAGTGGTTCCTCCCGGGGGACAGGGAGCGTGGCTAACTATGGCTACACCTTC
TRBD1	.	TRBJ1-2	TRBV11-2	CASSLARTGNYGYTF	TGTGCCAGCAGCTTAGCCCGGACAGGCAACTATGGCTACACCTTC
TRBD1	.	TRBJ2-3	TRBV24-1	CATSESLGTGVSTDTQYF	TGTGCCACCAGTGAGAGCCTAGGGACAGGGGTTAGCACAGATACGCAGTATTTT
TRBD1	.	TRBJ1-6	TRBV4-2	CASSRGTENSPLHF	TGTGCCAGCAGCCGCGGGACAGAGAATTCACCCCTCCACTTT
.	.	TRBJ1-5	TRBV2	CASSEGSPGSQHF	TGTGCCAGCAGTGAAGGCAGCCCAGGATCCCAGCATTTT